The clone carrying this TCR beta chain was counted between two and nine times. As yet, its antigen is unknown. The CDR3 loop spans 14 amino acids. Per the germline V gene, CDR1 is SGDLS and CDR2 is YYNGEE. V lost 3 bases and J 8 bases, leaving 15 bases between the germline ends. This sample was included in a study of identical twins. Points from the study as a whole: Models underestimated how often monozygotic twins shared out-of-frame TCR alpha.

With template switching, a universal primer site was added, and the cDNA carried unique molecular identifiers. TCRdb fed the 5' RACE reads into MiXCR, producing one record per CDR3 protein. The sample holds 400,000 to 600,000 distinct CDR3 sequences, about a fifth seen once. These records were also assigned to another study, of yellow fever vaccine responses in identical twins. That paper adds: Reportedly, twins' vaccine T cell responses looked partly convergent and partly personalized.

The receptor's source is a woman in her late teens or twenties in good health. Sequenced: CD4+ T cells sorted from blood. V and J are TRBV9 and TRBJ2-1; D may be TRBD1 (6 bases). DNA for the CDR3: TGTGCCAGCAGCGAACAGGGTACGCTCCATGAGCAGTTCTTC. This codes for CASSEQGTLHEQFF.